This entry is about one T cell receptor (beta chain). This specimen includes other DNA sequences encoding the same CDR3. Both 60 Vbeta primers and 13 Jbeta primers went into the PCR. Measured with immunoSEQ multiplex PCR; TCRdb has only the in-frame clones, and not every one. The sample includes over 150,000 clones, 70% to 80% of them seen just once. Germline trimming cut 0 bases from V and 7 bases from J; bases unmatched to any gene: 4. The CDR3 spans 15 residues. Germline assignment: CDR1 MNHEY and CDR2 SVGAGI. The sample belongs to a study of cytomegalovirus exposure and HLA in healthy donors. The material sequenced was PBMCs. V usage is TRBV6-5 and J usage is TRBJ1-4; TRBD1 aligns across 8 bases. This clonotype was obtained from a young woman in good health and CMV-seronegative. CDR3 residues: CASSYSRTGSEKLFF. The CDR3 bases are TGTGCCAGCAGTTACTCGCGGACAGGGAGTGAAAAACTGTTTTTT.